Listed below are T cell receptor beta chains from one sample, sequenced in a study of post-analysis software for immune sequencing data. Each CDR3 protein gets one entry after TCRdb re-called the PCR reads with MiXCR. The profile shows roughly 670,000 distinct CDR3 sequences, approximately 60% of them singletons. The sample consisted of blood. Receptor source: a girl aged 2-9 years with multiple sclerosis. Both conserved end residues are part of each CDR3. D genes are given only for firm matches. Size tells how often a clone was seen (once, few, many) or the class of an expanded clone, and some rows leave it out.

CASSLDRGTLLRAGELFF	TGTGCCAGCAGCTTAGATCGTGGGACCCTCTTGCGGGCCGGGGAGCTGTTTTTT	.	.	TRBV11-2	TRBJ2-2
CASGARTGYGYTF	TGTGCTTCGGGGGCGCGGACAGGCTATGGCTACACCTTC	TRBD1	.	TRBV7-9	TRBJ1-2
CSVEVPRVNTEAFF	TGCAGCGTTGAAGTTCCCAGGGTGAACACTGAAGCTTTCTTT	.	.	TRBV29-1	TRBJ1-1
CASSPGLNTGELFF	TGTGCCAGCAGCCCTGGCTTGAACACCGGGGAGCTGTTTTTT	.	few	TRBV4-2	TRBJ2-2
CASSLEDQPQHF	TGTGCCAGCAGCTTAGAAGATCAGCCCCAGCATTTT	.	many	TRBV7-2	TRBJ1-5
CASSLQRGWETQYF	TGTGCCAGCAGCTTGCAGAGGGGGTGGGAGACCCAGTACTTC	.	.	TRBV5-5	TRBJ2-5
CASSLLNHRSNEQFF	TGTGCCAGCAGTTTATTAAACCATCGGTCGAATGAGCAGTTCTTC	.	.	TRBV27	TRBJ2-1
CASSPGDLFYEQYF	TGTGCCAGCAGCCCAGGGGACTTATTCTACGAGCAGTACTTC	.	.	TRBV7-9	TRBJ2-7
CASSLSGYGQETQYF	TGTGCCAGCAGCTTGAGCGGTTACGGCCAAGAGACCCAGTACTTC	.	few	TRBV5-4	TRBJ2-5
CASSLARSQTNEKLFF	TGTGCCAGCAGCTTAGCACGAAGCCAGACTAATGAAAAACTGTTTTTT	.	few	TRBV11-2	TRBJ1-4
CSVEGAGGTTGELFF	TGCAGCGTAGAGGGGGCAGGGGGCACCACCGGGGAGCTGTTTTTT	TRBD1	few	TRBV29-1	TRBJ2-2
CATSWGESANQPQHF	TGTGCCACCAGTTGGGGAGAATCGGCGAATCAGCCCCAGCATTTT	.	.	TRBV15	TRBJ1-5
CASRPSRSSYNEQFF	TGTGCCAGCAGACCATCGAGAAGCTCCTACAATGAGCAGTTCTTC	.	once	TRBV6-6	TRBJ2-1
CASSVREEKETQYF	TGTGCCAGCAGTGTCCGGGAAGAGAAAGAGACCCAGTACTTC	.	once	TRBV25-1	TRBJ2-5